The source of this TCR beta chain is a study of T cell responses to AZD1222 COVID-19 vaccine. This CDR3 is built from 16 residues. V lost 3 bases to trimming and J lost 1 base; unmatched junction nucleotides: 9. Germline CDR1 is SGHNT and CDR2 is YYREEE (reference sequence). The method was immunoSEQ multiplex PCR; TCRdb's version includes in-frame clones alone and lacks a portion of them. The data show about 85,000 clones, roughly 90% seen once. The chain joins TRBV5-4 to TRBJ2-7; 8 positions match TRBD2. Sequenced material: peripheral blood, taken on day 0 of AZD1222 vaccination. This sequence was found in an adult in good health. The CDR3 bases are TGTGCCAGCAGCTCCCGGGGGTTAGCGGGGTCCTACGAGCAGTACTTC. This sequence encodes CASSSRGLAGSYEQYF.